This TCR beta chain was captured by sequencing in a study of cytomegalovirus exposure and HLA in healthy donors. Profiling relied on immunoSEQ multiplex PCR, and the TCRdb table lists in-frame clones only, not all of them. Found here are 150,000 to 200,000 clones, approximately 81% of them singletons; the top ten hold roughly a tenth. Trimming removed 4 bases from V and 10 bases from J; junction bases left unmatched: 9. Germline CDR1 SGHRS, CDR2 YFSETQ. There are 15 residues in the CDR3. Whole-study results and caveats: The study found most TCR sequences rare, yet found some public TCRs in many donors. The tendency of first-cohort TCR clusters to co-occur in the 120 or so validation repertoires emerged from a later analysis. Cytomegalovirus-associated TCR beta chains were listed, numbering over 150.

A 120-subject validation cohort, separate from the 666-subject first cohort, supplied the donors. This clone was seen more than once but under ten times. The target antigen is unknown. The sequence was obtained from a young man in good health and CMV-seropositive. This sequence joins TRBV5-1 and TRBJ1-6, with TRBD1 identical over 9 bases. Source material: PBMCs. The DNA of the CDR3 is TGCGCCAGCAGCGACCGGACAGGGGCGGACTCACCCCTCCACTTT. It is translated as CASSDRTGADSPLHF.